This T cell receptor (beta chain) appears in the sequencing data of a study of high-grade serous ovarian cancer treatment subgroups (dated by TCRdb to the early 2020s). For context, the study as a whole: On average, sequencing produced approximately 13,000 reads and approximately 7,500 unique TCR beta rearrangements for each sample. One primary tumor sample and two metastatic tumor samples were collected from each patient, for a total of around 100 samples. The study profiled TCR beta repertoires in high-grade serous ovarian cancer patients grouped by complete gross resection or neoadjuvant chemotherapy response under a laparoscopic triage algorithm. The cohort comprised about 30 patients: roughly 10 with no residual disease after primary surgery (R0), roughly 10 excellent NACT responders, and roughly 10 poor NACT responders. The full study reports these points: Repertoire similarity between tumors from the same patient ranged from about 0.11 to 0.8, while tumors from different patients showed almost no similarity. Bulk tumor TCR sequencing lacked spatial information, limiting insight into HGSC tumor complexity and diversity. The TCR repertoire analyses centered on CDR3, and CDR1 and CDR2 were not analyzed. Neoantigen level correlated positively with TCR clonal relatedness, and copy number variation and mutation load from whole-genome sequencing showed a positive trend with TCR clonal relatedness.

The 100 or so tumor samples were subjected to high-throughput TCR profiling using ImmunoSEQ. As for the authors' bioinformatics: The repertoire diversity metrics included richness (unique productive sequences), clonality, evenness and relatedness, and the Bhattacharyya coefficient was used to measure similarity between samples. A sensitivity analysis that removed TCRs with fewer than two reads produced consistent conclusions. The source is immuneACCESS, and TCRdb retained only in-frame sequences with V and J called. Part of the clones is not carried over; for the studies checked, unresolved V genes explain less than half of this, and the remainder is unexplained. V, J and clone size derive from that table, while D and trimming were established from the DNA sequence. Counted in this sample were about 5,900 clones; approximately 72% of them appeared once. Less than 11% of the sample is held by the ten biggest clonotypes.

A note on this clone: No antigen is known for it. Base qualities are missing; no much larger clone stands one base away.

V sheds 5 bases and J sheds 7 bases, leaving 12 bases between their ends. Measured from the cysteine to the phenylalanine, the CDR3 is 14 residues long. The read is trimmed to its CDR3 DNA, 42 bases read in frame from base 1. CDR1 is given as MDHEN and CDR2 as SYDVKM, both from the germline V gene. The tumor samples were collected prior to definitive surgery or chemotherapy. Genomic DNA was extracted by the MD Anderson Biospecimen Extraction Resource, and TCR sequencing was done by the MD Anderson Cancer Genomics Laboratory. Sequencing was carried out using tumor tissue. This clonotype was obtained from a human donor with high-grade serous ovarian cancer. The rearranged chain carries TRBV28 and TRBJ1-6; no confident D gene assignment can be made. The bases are TGTGCCAGCAGTGCCCAGCTACCCAATTCACCCCTCCACTTT. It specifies CASSAQLPNSPLHF.